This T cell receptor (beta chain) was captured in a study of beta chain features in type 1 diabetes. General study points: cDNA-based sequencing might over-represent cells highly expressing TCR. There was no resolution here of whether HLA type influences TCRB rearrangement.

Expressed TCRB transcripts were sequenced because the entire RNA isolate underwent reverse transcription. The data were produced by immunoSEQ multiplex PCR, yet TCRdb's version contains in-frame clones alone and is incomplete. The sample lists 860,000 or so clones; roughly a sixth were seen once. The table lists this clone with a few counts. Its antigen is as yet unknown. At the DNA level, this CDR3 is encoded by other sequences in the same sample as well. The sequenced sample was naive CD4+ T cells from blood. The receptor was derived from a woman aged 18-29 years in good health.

As DNA, the CDR3 is TGTGCCAGCTCACCTCCTGGAAACACTGAAGCTTTCTTT. Translated: CASSPPGNTEAFF. The chain carries TRBV18 and TRBJ1-1; D is undetermined. V was shortened by 3 bases and J by 2 bases, with 7 bases between the two germline ends. The CDR3 loop spans 13 amino acids. Looked up from germline, CDR1 is KGHSH and CDR2 is LQKENI.